The text below deals with one TCR beta chain. Trimming removed 3 bases from V and 4 bases from J, with 18 bases in between. Germline V gives CDR1 DFQATT, CDR2 SNEGSKA (reference sequence). The CDR3 contains 16 residues. This sample stems from a study of identical twins. TCRdb reprocessed the 5' RACE reads with MiXCR, giving one entry per CDR3 protein. This repertoire shows about 520,000 distinct CDR3 sequences, about 20% found once; its top ten account for about 0.91%. This same sample was also taken into another study, of T cells expressing NK-cell markers.

The rearrangement uses TRBV20-1 and TRBJ2-2; D is uncertain. What was sequenced was CD4+ T cells sorted from blood. The receptor was derived from a young woman in good health. The CDR3 region has the DNA TGCAGTGCTAGTGCGTCGGCAGTAAGGAGCACCGGGGAGCTGTTTTTT. This gives the protein CSASASAVRSTGELFF.